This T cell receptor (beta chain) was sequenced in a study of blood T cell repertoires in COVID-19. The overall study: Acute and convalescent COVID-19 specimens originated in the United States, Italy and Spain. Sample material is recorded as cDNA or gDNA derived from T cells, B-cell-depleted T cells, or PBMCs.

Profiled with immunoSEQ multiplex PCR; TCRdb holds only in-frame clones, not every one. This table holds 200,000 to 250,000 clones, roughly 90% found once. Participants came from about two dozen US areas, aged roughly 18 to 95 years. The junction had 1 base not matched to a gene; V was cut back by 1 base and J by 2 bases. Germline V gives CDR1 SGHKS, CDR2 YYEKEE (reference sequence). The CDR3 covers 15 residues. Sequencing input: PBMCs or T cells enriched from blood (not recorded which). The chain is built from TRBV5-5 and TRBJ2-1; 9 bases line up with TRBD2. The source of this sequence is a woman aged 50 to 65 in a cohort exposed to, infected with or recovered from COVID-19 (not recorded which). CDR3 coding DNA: TGTGCCAGCAGCTTGTTAGCGGGAGCCTACAATGAGCAGTTCTTC. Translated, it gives CASSLLAGAYNEQFF.